This T cell receptor beta chain was recovered during a study of blood T cell repertoires in COVID-19. This CDR3 has 15 residues. The V gene's germline CDR1 is LGHNA and CDR2 YSLEER. The V gene lost 0 bases and the J gene lost 2 bases, with 10 bases spanning the gap. The assay was immunoSEQ multiplex PCR, and TCRdb's table has in-frame clones only and misses some. The sample yields around 300,000 clones, about nine tenths seen once. The chain couples TRBV4-3 to TRBJ1-1; D perhaps matches TRBD1 (5 bases). Sequenced: peripheral blood. This receptor was taken from a man aged 50 or older with active or convalescent COVID-19. The CDR3 sequence is CASSQDNRRNTEAFF. The CDR3 DNA reads as TGCGCCAGCAGCCAAGATAACAGGAGAAACACTGAAGCTTTCTTT.